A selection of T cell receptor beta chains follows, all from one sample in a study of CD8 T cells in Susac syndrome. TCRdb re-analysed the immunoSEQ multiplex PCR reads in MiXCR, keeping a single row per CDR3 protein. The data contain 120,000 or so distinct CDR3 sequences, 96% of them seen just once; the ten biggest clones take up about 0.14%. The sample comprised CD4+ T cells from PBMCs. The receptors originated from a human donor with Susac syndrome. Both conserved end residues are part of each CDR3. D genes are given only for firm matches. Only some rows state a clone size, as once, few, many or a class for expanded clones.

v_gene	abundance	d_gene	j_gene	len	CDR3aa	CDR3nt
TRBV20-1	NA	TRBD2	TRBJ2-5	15	CSAYPGLAGGETQYF	TGCAGTGCTTACCCGGGACTAGCGGGTGGAGAGACCCAGTACTTC
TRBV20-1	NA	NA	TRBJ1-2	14	CSARVEGRGYGYTF	TGCAGTGCTAGGGTGGAGGGCCGAGGCTATGGCTACACCTTC
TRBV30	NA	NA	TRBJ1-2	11	CAWSRTAGYTF	TGTGCCTGGAGTAGGACAGCTGGCTACACCTTC
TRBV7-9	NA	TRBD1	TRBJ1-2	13	CASSPGQGGGYTF	TGTGCCAGCAGCCCCGGACAGGGCGGGGGCTACACCTTC
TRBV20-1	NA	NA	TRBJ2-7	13	CSVLGINSYEQYF	TGCAGTGTTCTGGGGATAAACTCCTACGAGCAGTACTTC
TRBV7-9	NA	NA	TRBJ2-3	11	CASTSWGTQYF	TGTGCCAGCACTTCCTGGGGGACGCAGTATTTT
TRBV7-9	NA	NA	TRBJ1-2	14	CASSLAGWEWGYTF	TGTGCCAGCAGCTTAGCGGGCTGGGAGTGGGGCTACACCTTC
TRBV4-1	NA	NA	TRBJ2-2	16	CASSTLGSVDTGELFF	TGCGCCAGCAGCACCCTTGGGAGCGTAGACACCGGGGAGCTGTTTTTT
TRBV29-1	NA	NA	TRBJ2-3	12	CSVEGGASVQYF	TGCAGCGTTGAAGGGGGGGCCTCAGTGCAGTATTTT
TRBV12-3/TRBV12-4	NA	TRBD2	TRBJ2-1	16	CASSYELAPSYNEQFF	TGTGCCAGCAGCTATGAACTAGCGCCATCCTACAATGAGCAGTTCTTC
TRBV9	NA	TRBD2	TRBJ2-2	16	CASSVNLAGDTGELFF	TGTGCCAGCAGCGTAAACCTAGCGGGAGATACCGGGGAGCTGTTTTTT
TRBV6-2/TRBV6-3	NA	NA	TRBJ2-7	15	CASSYTGLSSYEQYF	TGTGCCAGCAGTTATACGGGACTCTCCTCCTACGAGCAGTACTTC
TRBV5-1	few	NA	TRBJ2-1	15	CASSLERSSYNEQFF	TGCGCCAGCAGCTTGGAGAGGAGCTCCTACAATGAGCAGTTCTTC
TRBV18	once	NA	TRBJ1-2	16	CASSPEQGAGSYGYTF	TGTGCCAGCTCACCGGAGCAGGGAGCGGGGTCGTATGGCTACACCTTC
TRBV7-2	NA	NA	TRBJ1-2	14	CASSLATRTYGYTF	TGTGCCAGCAGCTTAGCGACCCGGACATATGGCTACACCTTC
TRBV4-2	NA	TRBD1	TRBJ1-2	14	CASSRRDRNYGYTF	TGTGCCAGCAGCCGACGGGACAGGAACTATGGCTACACCTTC
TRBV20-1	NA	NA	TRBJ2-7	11	CSARGNTEQYF	TGCAGTGCTAGAGGCAACACCGAGCAGTACTTC
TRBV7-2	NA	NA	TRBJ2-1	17	CASSLVPQAVSYNEQFF	TGTGCCAGCAGCTTAGTCCCCCAAGCGGTTTCCTACAATGAGCAGTTCTTC
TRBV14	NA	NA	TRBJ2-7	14	CASSPGIPTYEQYF	TGTGCCAGCAGCCCGGGAATCCCAACCTACGAGCAGTACTTC
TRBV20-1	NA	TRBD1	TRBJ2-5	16	CSARDIQGDLGETQYF	TGCAGTGCTAGAGACATCCAGGGGGACCTCGGAGAGACCCAGTACTTC
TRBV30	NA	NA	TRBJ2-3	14	CAWGTDSSTDTQYF	TGTGCCTGGGGTACAGATTCTAGCACAGATACGCAGTATTTT
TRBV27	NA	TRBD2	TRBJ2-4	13	CASNSVGGSIQYF	TGTGCCAGCAACTCCGTCGGGGGGTCGATCCAGTACTTC
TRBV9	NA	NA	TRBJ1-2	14	CASSVSIQNYGYTF	TGTGCCAGCAGCGTATCCATTCAGAACTATGGCTACACCTTC
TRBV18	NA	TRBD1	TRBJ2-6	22	CASSPPRWGKGTGSSGANVLTF	TGTGCCAGCTCACCACCACGATGGGGTAAAGGGACAGGGAGCTCTGGGGCCAACGTCCTGACTTTC
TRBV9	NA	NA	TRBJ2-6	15	CASSVGHSGANVLTF	TGTGCCAGCAGCGTAGGACACTCTGGGGCCAACGTCCTGACTTTC
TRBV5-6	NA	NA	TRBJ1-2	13	CASSLSQWDGYTF	TGTGCCAGCAGCTTGAGTCAATGGGATGGCTACACCTTC
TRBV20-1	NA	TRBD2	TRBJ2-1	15	CSAVHLTSNQREQFF	TGCAGTGCTGTGCACCTGACTAGCAATCAGAGGGAGCAGTTCTTC
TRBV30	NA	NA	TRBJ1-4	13	CAWSVRVNEKLFF	TGTGCCTGGAGTGTCCGGGTTAATGAAAAACTGTTTTTT
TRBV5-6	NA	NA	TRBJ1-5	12	CASSFFNQPQHF	TGTGCCAGCAGCTTCTTCAATCAGCCCCAGCATTTT
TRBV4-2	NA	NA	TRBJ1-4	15	CASSQEDRNNEKLFF	TGTGCCAGCAGCCAAGAAGACAGAAACAATGAAAAACTGTTTTTT
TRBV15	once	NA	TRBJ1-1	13	CATSRDGRGEAFF	TGTGCCACCAGCAGAGATGGCAGAGGCGAAGCTTTCTTT
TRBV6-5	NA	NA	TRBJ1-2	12	CASSWGDYGYTF	TGTGCCAGCAGTTGGGGGGACTATGGCTACACCTTC
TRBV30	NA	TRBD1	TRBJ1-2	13	CAFATGGSYGYTF	TGTGCCTTCGCTACAGGGGGGAGCTATGGCTACACCTTC
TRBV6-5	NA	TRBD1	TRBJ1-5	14	CASRGQGLNQPQHF	TGTGCCAGCAGGGGACAGGGTTTAAATCAGCCCCAGCATTTT
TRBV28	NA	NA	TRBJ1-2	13	CASERPGSGGYTF	TGTGCCAGCGAAAGGCCCGGATCGGGTGGCTACACCTTC
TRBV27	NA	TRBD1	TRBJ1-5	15	CASSQQGRHNQPQHF	TGTGCCAGCAGTCAACAGGGGAGGCACAATCAGCCCCAGCATTTT
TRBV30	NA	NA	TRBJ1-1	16	CAWSVGFAGPSTEAFF	TGTGCCTGGAGTGTAGGTTTCGCAGGGCCCAGCACTGAAGCTTTCTTT
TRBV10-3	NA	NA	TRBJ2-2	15	CAIRGGLGIVGELFF	TGTGCCATCAGGGGCGGTCTGGGGATTGTCGGGGAGCTGTTTTTT
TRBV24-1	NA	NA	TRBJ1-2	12	CATSDLRSHYTF	TGTGCCACCAGTGATTTGAGGTCCCACTACACCTTC
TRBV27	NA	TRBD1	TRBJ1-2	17	CASSLIAGTGVNYGYTF	TGTGCCAGCAGTTTGATCGCCGGGACAGGGGTTAACTATGGCTACACCTTC
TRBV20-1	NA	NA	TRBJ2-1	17	CSARDGAGWISYNEQFF	TGCAGTGCTAGAGATGGGGCGGGGTGGATCTCCTACAATGAGCAGTTCTTC
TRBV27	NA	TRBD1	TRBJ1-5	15	CASSPGTGGDQPQHF	TGTGCCAGCAGTCCTGGGACAGGGGGCGATCAGCCCCAGCATTTT
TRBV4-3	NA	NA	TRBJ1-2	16	CASSPGTRGEEGGYTF	TGCGCCAGCAGCCCGGGGACTAGGGGTGAGGAAGGGGGCTACACCTTC
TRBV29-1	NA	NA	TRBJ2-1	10	CSVEFGEQFF	TGCAGCGTTGAATTTGGGGAGCAGTTCTTC
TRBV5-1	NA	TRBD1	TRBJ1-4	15	CASSGGQGGNEKLFF	TGCGCCAGCAGCGGAGGACAGGGAGGCAATGAAAAACTGTTTTTT
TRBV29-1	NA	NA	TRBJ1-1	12	CSVDNRGTEAFF	TGCAGCGTTGATAACCGAGGAACTGAAGCTTTCTTT
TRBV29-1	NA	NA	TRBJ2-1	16	CSAQGPARSPHNEQFF	TGCAGCGCCCAAGGGCCAGCCAGGTCCCCTCACAATGAGCAGTTCTTC